Following are 16 T cell receptor beta chains from one sample sequenced in a study of blood T cells in healthy people across ages. The authors ran a second PCR of roughly 6 to 11 cycles using a sample-barcoded 5' primer and a J-beta primer mix. TCRdb redid the calling of the 5' RACE reads with MiXCR, one entry per CDR3 protein. The sample consists of hundreds of thousands of distinct CDR3 sequences, approximately 48% of them appearing once. The sequenced material came from blood. The receptors originated from a man aged 55 to 70 in good health.

The rearrangement links TRBV29-1 to TRBJ2-7, with D possibly TRBD1 on 5 matching bases. Germline V CDR1 and CDR2: SQVTM, ANQGSEA. V was cut by 4 bases and J by 3 bases, with 10 bases left in between. There are 12 residues in the CDR3. The CDR3 DNA sequence: TGCAGCGTTGTGGCAGGGAACTACGAGCAGTACTTC. This translates into CSVVAGNYEQYF.

The chain carries TRBV24-1 and TRBJ2-1; TRBD1 matches 10 bases. This CDR3 spans 16 amino acids. CDR1 is KGHDR, CDR2 SFDVKD, per germline. Trimming removed 5 bases from V and 8 bases from J; junction bases left unmatched: 11. CDR3 coding DNA: TGTGCCACCAGTGCCGTCCCGGGACAGGGGTTCGATGAGCAGTTCTTC. Amino acid sequence: CATSAVPGQGFDEQFF.

In this sample, this clonotype turned up a few times. The chain employs TRBV5-1 and TRBJ1-2; maybe TRBD1 (5 bases). This CDR3 is 12 amino acids long. Germline-derived CDR1 and CDR2 are SGHRS and YFSETQ. Trimming shortened V by 0 bases and J by 8 bases, and 8 bases separated the two germline ends. This CDR3 reads CASSLERGGYTF. Here the CDR3 DNA reads TGCGCCAGCAGCTTGGAACGGGGCGGCTACACCTTC.

Only a few counts were recorded for this clonotype. J is TRBJ2-1 and V is TRBV4-2, with D possibly being TRBD1 (6 bases). V shed 3 bases and J shed 5 bases, with 11 bases lying between them. There are 14 residues in the CDR3. Germline CDR1 reads LGHNA; CDR2 reads YNFKEQ. The CDR3 loop is CASSQMGDNNEQFF. CDR3 sequence (DNA): TGTGCCAGCAGCCAGATGGGGGACAACAATGAGCAGTTCTTC.

This clonotype was counted once. A much larger clonotype is one base distant, so this may be a read error. The chain is built from TRBV29-1 and TRBJ2-5; the D gene could be TRBD1 or TRBD2 (5 bases each). V lost 7 bases, J lost 4 bases, and 13 bases lay in between. The CDR3 has 12 residues. Germline V CDR1 and CDR2: SQVTM, ANQGSEA. The CDR3 nucleotides read TGCAGCGCCCCCCTCGGGGCAGAGACCCAGTACTTC. It is translated as CSAPLGAETQYF.

This clonotype appeared a few times. V gene TRBV9 combines with J gene TRBJ1-2, with TRBD1 matching over 7 bases. The CDR3 runs 15 residues. Germline CDR1 reads SGDLS; CDR2 reads YYNGEE. The V gene end was trimmed by 2 bases and the J gene end by 5 bases; junction bases not matched to a gene: 9. The CDR3 here is CASSVALTGVYGYTF. DNA of the CDR3: TGTGCCAGCAGCGTGGCCCTTACAGGGGTATATGGCTACACCTTC.

V and J are TRBV5-1 and TRBJ1-1, with D perhaps matching TRBD1 (5 bases). The CDR3 runs to 14 residues. Germline V gene data show CDR1 as SGHRS and CDR2 as YFSETQ. With 2 bases removed from V and 1 base from J, the gap between germline ends came to 9 bases. This CDR3 is CASSLQDTNTEAFF. The CDR3 region has the DNA TGCGCCAGCAGCTTACAGGACACGAACACTGAAGCTTTCTTT.

V usage is TRBV6-5 and J usage is TRBJ2-7, with a tentative D call TRBD2 (5 bases). Between the trimmed V and J ends, which lost 3 bases and 7 bases, there was a span of 13 bases. Looked up from germline, CDR1 is MNHEY and CDR2 is SVGAGI. The CDR3 length is 13 residues. The CDR3 is CASSYAPSGEQYF. In DNA, the CDR3 is TGTGCCAGCAGTTATGCCCCATCGGGGGAGCAGTACTTC.

The gene calls are TRBV2 and TRBJ2-2, with 9 bases fitting TRBD2. V trimming: 8 bases; J trimming: 3 bases; junction bases outside the gene matches: 4. The CDR3 loop spans 14 amino acids. Looked up from germline, CDR1 is SNHLY and CDR2 is FYNNEI. The DNA of the CDR3 is TGTGCCAGCGTAGCGGGGGCGTACACCGGGGAGCTGTTTTTT. This encodes CASVAGAYTGELFF.

This chain links TRBV7-2 with TRBJ2-7; 11 nucleotides match TRBD2. The germline V gene encodes CDR1 SGHTA and CDR2 FQGNSA. The V segment lost 2 bases and the J segment 0 bases; nucleotides outside the gene matches: 15. This CDR3 is 20 amino acids long. The CDR3 DNA is TGTGCCAGCAGCTTATCGGCTAGCGGGGGGATTCCTAAGAGCTCCTACGAGCAGTACTTC. Translating it yields CASSLSASGGIPKSSYEQYF.

This clonotype was counted between two and nine times. This sequence joins TRBV3-1 and TRBJ2-5; possibly TRBD1 for D (6 bases). The CDR3 contains 15 residues. Looked up from germline, CDR1 is LGHDT and CDR2 is YNNKEL (reference sequence). Trimming took off 6 bases at V and 2 bases at J, with 16 bases between the two ends. DNA of the CDR3: TGTGCCAGCAGGCAGACAGGCAAGCGACAAGAGACCCAGTACTTC. It codes for CASRQTGKRQETQYF.

This clonotype was picked up a small number of times. J is TRBJ1-6 and V is TRBV6-1; D gene unclear. Deletions cut 9 bases from V and 7 bases from J, with 16 bases between. The CDR3 loop spans 14 amino acids. Germline V gene data show CDR1 as MNHNS and CDR2 as SASEGT. The CDR3 bases are TGTGCCAGTGCCTCAGGAGGTGGAAATTCACCCCTCCACTTT. Translating it yields CASASGGGNSPLHF.

The rearrangement links TRBV12-3 or TRBV12-4 to TRBJ2-1, with TRBD2 matching 13 bases. Losses at the gene ends were 2 bases for V and 4 bases for J; bases not matched to a gene: 5. This CDR3 contains 17 residues. CDR3 in amino acids: CASSLPTSGGVYNEQFF. In DNA, the CDR3 is TGTGCCAGCAGTTTACCCACTAGCGGGGGGGTGTACAATGAGCAGTTCTTC.

This clonotype has only a few counts. The chain is built from TRBV10-3 and TRBJ2-7, with 7 bases aligning to TRBD1. The CDR3 consists of 13 residues. J was trimmed by 12 bases and V by 4 bases; bases with no gene match: 12. Germline CDR1 and CDR2: ENHRY and SYGVKD. The CDR3 nucleotides read TGTGCCATCAGTGTAGGGGGCGACTCAAACAGGTACTTC. Protein: CAISVGGDSNRYF.

V and J are TRBV11-2 and TRBJ1-2; perhaps TRBD1 as D (5 bases). The CDR3 is 16 amino acids. V was clipped by 3 bases and J by 5 bases, with 19 bases between them. Per the germline V gene, CDR1 is SGHAT and CDR2 is FQNNGV. CDR3: CASSFRGPRDRYGYTF. The CDR3 DNA is TGTGCCAGCAGCTTTAGAGGCCCCCGGGACCGATATGGCTACACCTTC.

The rearrangement joins TRBV5-1 to TRBJ2-5; a possible D gene is TRBD1 (5 bases). The CDR3 contains 14 residues. V was clipped by 4 bases and J by 13 bases, with 23 bases between them. Germline V gene sequence: CDR1 SGHRS, CDR2 YFSETQ. The CDR3 nucleotides read TGCGCCAGCAGCAGGTTAGCAGGGTTCAACGAGCTGTACTTC. Its translation: CASSRLAGFNELYF. Full variable domain (rest looked up from reference TRBV5-1 and TRBJ2-5): KAGVTQTPRYLIKTRGQQVTLSCSPISGHRSVSWYQQTPGQGLQFLFEYFSETQRNKGNFPGRFSGRQFSNSRSEMNVSTLELGDSALYLCASSRLAGFNELYFGPGTRLLVL.